This TCR beta chain comes out of a study of control samples from healthy donors and cancer patients. Method: immunoSEQ multiplex PCR; TCRdb's copy keeps in-frame clones and lacks some. This sample carries around 80,000 clones, about 88% of them seen once, and the ten largest clones take around 6%. The CDR3 sequence is 15 residues long. With 6 bases clipped from V and 13 bases from J, the junction kept 11 bases outside the gene matches. From germline, CDR1 is SNHLY and CDR2 FYNNEI. This TCR came from a woman in her 50s in good health. The genes are TRBV2 and TRBJ2-1, with 14 bases matching TRBD2. The sample was blood. CDR3 protein: CASRGTSGGDGAQFF. For the CDR3, the DNA is TGTGCCAGCAGAGGGACTAGCGGGGGAGACGGGGCACAGTTCTTC. The full variable domain, in which reference TRBV2 and TRBJ2-1 provide the parts outside the CDR3, is EPEVTQTPSHQVTQMGQEVILRCVPISNHLYFYWYRQILGQKVEFLVSFYNNEISEKSEIFDDQFSVERPDGSNFTLKIRSTKLEDSAMYFCASRGTSGGDGAQFFGPGTRLTVL.